Shown below are 12 T cell receptor beta chains from a single sample sequenced in a study of PD-1 blockade in classical Hodgkin lymphoma (TCRdb year 2020). The time point label corresponds to: cycle 4 day 1 (C4D1), after less than 7 weeks of nivolumab. Every trial patient had relapsed following autologous stem cell transplantation, and prior brentuximab vedotin exposure was what differed among cohorts A, B and C. Library preparation employed the immunoSEQ multiplex PCR assay. TCRdb re-hosts the immuneACCESS table, in-frame sequences only. Its copies lack some clones; in the studies checked, an unresolved V gene accounts for under half of them, and the cause for the rest is not known. This sample holds under 130,000 clones; roughly 90% were observed only once. The ten most abundant clones make up under 20% of the sample. Sample: peripheral blood mononuclear cells (PBMCs), taken before the fourth cycle of nivolumab. The source is a human donor with classical Hodgkin lymphoma.

The CDR3 DNA sequence: TGTGCCAGCAGCCAATCGGGGGGGCCTTACAATGAGCAGTTCTTC. It encodes CASSQSGGPYNEQFF. The chain has TRBV16 and TRBJ2-1; TRBD2 is a possible D gene (7 bases). Germline V CDR1 and CDR2: KGHSY, FQNENV. This CDR3 spans 15 amino acids. Trimming shortened V by 0 bases and J by 4 bases, and 10 bases separated the two germline ends.

This clone has more than one count but fewer than ten. The CDR3 protein is CASSEILAGPPYNEQFF. CDR3 sequence (DNA): TGTGCCAGCAGTGAAATACTAGCGGGGCCCCCCTACAATGAGCAGTTCTTC. This rearrangement joins TRBV25-1 to TRBJ2-1; TRBD2 aligns across 10 bases. Per germline, CDR1 MGHDK and CDR2 SYGVNS. The CDR3 is 17 amino acids. The J segment lost 2 bases and the V segment lost 2 bases, leaving 6 bases of the junction unmatched.

The chain carries TRBV30 and TRBJ1-1; D is perhaps TRBD1 (6 bases). The germline gives CDR1 GTSNPN, CDR2 SVGIG (reference sequence). Trimming shortened V by 2 bases and J by 1 base, and 11 bases separated the two germline ends. This CDR3 has 14 amino acids. The CDR3 DNA sequence: TGTGCCTGGAGTACAGGGAATCCGAACACTGAAGCTTTCTTT. Translation gives CAWSTGNPNTEAFF.

V usage is TRBV6-6 and J usage is TRBJ1-2; D perhaps matches TRBD1 (5 bases). This CDR3 has 14 amino acids. V lost 0 bases to trimming and J lost 2 bases, with 7 bases between them. Germline CDR1 is MNHNY and CDR2 is SVGAGI (reference sequence). The CDR3 nucleotides are TGTGCCAGCAGTTACTCCGACAGAAACTATGGCTACACCTTC. Translated: CASSYSDRNYGYTF.

The J gene is TRBJ2-7, the V gene TRBV6-1; D unresolved. Germline CDR1 MNHNS, CDR2 SASEGT. V lost 3 bases and J lost 3, with 6 bases in between. The CDR3 consists of 12 residues. The DNA of the CDR3 is TGTGCCAGCAGTGAGTCTCGCTACGAGCAGTACTTC. Encoded protein: CASSESRYEQYF.

V usage is TRBV11-3 and J usage is TRBJ2-3; 7 positions match TRBD2. CDR3 length: 16 amino acids. CDR1 is SGHNT and CDR2 is YENEEA in the germline V gene. V dropped 5 bases and J dropped 4; count of bases not matched to a gene: 12. This CDR3 is CASSPGVGGKADTQYF. The CDR3 coding sequence is TGTGCCAGCAGCCCAGGAGTGGGAGGGAAAGCAGATACGCAGTATTTT.

This clone was seen a handful of times. This chain links TRBV18 with TRBJ1-2; no definite D call. Germline lookup yields CDR1 KGHSH and CDR2 LQKENI. With 2 bases removed from V and 2 bases from J, the gap between germline ends came to 6 bases. The CDR3 runs to 13 residues. This chain's CDR3 is CASSPGPNYGYTF. The CDR3 DNA reads as TGTGCCAGCTCACCAGGACCCAACTATGGCTACACCTTC.

The V and J genes are TRBV19 and TRBJ1-5, with TRBD1 matching over 9 bases. The junction had 4 bases not matched to a gene; V was cut back by 7 bases and J by 3 bases. The CDR3 consists of 14 residues. Germline CDR1 LNHDA, CDR2 SQIVND (reference sequence). As DNA, the CDR3 is TGTGCCAGTACCGGGACAGGGTTCAATCAGCCCCAGCATTTT. This sequence encodes CASTGTGFNQPQHF.

This clone has more than one count but fewer than ten. The V gene is TRBV25-1, the J gene TRBJ1-5, with D hard to call. The CDR3 runs 14 residues. V lost 1 base and J lost 1, with 5 bases in between. Germline V gene data show CDR1 as MGHDK and CDR2 as SYGVNS. CDR3 protein: CASSELRSNQPQHF. In DNA form, the CDR3 reads TGTGCCAGCAGTGAATTGAGAAGCAATCAGCCCCAGCATTTT.

J is TRBJ1-1 and V is TRBV5-5, with TRBD1 as a possible D gene (5 bases). The CDR3 sequence is 14 residues long. The ends were cut back, 3 bases at V and 5 bases at J, with 14 bases in the middle. Per the germline V gene, CDR1 is SGHKS and CDR2 is YYEKEE (reference sequence). CDR3 nucleotides: TGTGCCAGCAGCTGGCGGGGGGAGGATACTGAAGCTTTCTTT. Protein product: CASSWRGEDTEAFF.

The chain couples TRBV9 to TRBJ2-5; 8 bases agree with TRBD2. The germline gives CDR1 SGDLS, CDR2 YYNGEE. Trimming at V came to 1 base and at J to 4 bases, leaving 3 bases not matched to a gene. The CDR3 has 14 amino acids. The CDR3 nucleotides are TGTGCCAGCAGCGTAACGGGAGGGAGAGAGACCCAGTACTTC. This encodes CASSVTGGRETQYF.

V and J are TRBV4-2 and TRBJ2-3; D gene ambiguous. V lost 3 bases and J lost 2, with 12 bases in between. Per germline, CDR1 LGHNA and CDR2 YNFKEQ. The CDR3 has 15 residues. CDR3 region: CASSQDPDHTDTQYF. The CDR3 nucleotides are TGTGCCAGCAGCCAGGACCCGGATCACACAGATACGCAGTATTTT.